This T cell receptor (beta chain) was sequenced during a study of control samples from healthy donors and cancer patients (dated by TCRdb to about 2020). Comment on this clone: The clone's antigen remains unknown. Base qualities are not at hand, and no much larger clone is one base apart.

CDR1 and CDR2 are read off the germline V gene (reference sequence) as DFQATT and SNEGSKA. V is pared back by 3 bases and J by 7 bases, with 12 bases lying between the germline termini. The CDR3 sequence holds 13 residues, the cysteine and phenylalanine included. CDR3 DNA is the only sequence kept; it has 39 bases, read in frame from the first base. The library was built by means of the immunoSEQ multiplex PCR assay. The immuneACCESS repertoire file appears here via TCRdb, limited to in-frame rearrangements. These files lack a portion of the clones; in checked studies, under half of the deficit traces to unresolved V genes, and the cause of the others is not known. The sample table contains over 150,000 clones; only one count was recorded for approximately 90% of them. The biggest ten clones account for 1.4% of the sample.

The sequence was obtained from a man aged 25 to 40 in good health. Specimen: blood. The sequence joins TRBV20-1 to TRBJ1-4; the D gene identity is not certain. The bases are TGCAGTGCTAGTAGTGGTTCGGGTGAAAAACTGTTTTTT. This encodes CSASSGSGEKLFF.